The 27 T cell receptor beta chains given below trace back to one sample, sequenced in a study of blood T cell repertoires in COVID-19. Profiled with immunoSEQ multiplex PCR; TCRdb holds only in-frame clones, not every one. Among around 500,000 clones, 88% were seen once, and the ten largest hold 8.3%. Sequencing used PBMCs or T cells enriched from blood (not recorded which). These receptors all stem from a woman aged 60 to 75 who had recovered from COVID-19.

The table lists this clone with a count of one. The chain uses TRBV4-1 and TRBJ1-5; possible D gene TRBD1, 6 bases. Trimming took 3 bases from V and 3 from J, leaving 21 bases between them. From germline, CDR1 is MGHRA and CDR2 YSYEKL. This CDR3 comprises 18 residues. DNA for the CDR3: TGCGCCAGCAGCCATTCCCAGGGGATTATTGGAAACAATCAGCCCCAGCATTTT. Protein: CASSHSQGIIGNNQPQHF.

The rearrangement uses TRBV7-2 and TRBJ2-6; D gene uncertain. V was pared by 3 bases and J by 0 bases, with 6 bases between. Germline-derived CDR1 and CDR2 are SGHTA and FQGNSA. The CDR3 contains 15 residues. The CDR3 DNA reads as TGTGCCAGCAGCTTTTCAGGCTCTGGGGCCAACGTCCTGACTTTC. Protein sequence: CASSFSGSGANVLTF.

The chain carries TRBV25-1 and TRBJ2-7, with a weak D call TRBD2 (5 bases). V lost 7 bases and J lost 0, with 13 bases in between. The germline CDR1 and CDR2 sequences are MGHDK and SYGVNS. This CDR3 has 14 residues. The CDR3, as DNA: TGTGCCAGCACTAAGTCGGGGAGCTCCTACGAGCAGTACTTC. This translates into CASTKSGSSYEQYF.

The chain is built from TRBV12-3 or TRBV12-4 and TRBJ2-2; D may be TRBD2 (5 bases). CDR3 size: 13 residues. Trimming shortened V by 5 bases and J by 5 bases, and 9 bases separated the two germline ends. The CDR3 region has the DNA TGTGCCAGCAGTCCCGGACTGACCGGGGAGCTGTTTTTT. Amino acid sequence: CASSPGLTGELFF.

This clone was recorded only once. The chain recombines TRBV7-2 with TRBJ2-5; TRBD2 aligns across 11 bases. This CDR3 has 17 amino acids. Germline V lookup: CDR1 SGHTA, CDR2 FQGNSA. J was trimmed by 4 bases and V by 4 bases; bases with no gene match: 11. CDR3 in amino acids: CASSSARLAGWRETQYF. CDR3 bases: TGTGCCAGCAGCTCTGCCCGACTAGCGGGGTGGAGAGAGACCCAGTACTTC.

The chain employs TRBV24-1 and TRBJ2-5; possible D gene TRBD2, 6 bases. Germline values: CDR1 KGHDR, CDR2 SFDVKD. The CDR3 is 15 amino acids. Trimming took 3 bases from V and 1 from J, leaving 11 bases between them. CDR3 bases: TGTGCCACCAGTGATGTTACGGGGGTCCAAGAGACCCAGTACTTC. Protein: CATSDVTGVQETQYF.

This clone was observed a few times. This rearrangement joins TRBV4-1 to TRBJ1-1; 7 bases are shared with TRBD1. Germline V gives CDR1 MGHRA, CDR2 YSYEKL. Unmatched junction bases numbered 2, after V lost 3 bases and J lost 4 bases. This CDR3 spans 13 amino acids. The DNA for the CDR3 is TGCGCCAGCAGCCACCAGGGGGGCACTGAAGCTTTCTTT. As protein: CASSHQGGTEAFF.

This chain connects TRBV18 to TRBJ2-6, with D unclear. CDR1 and CDR2 from the germline V gene are KGHSH and LQKENI. V dropped 3 bases and J dropped 0 bases, with 9 bases sitting between them. The CDR3 contains 16 residues. In DNA, the CDR3 is TGTGCCAGCTCACCCGGGTTGGGCTCTGGGGCCAACGTCCTGACTTTC. Protein product: CASSPGLGSGANVLTF.

This chain uses TRBV19 with TRBJ1-2; no reliable D call. Trimming cost V 7 bases and J 8 bases, with 17 bases left between them. This CDR3 is built from 13 residues. Germline CDR1 reads LNHDA; CDR2 reads SQIVND (reference sequence). CDR3 sequence: CASKGKGSGGYTF. CDR3 nucleotides: TGTGCCAGTAAGGGCAAGGGTTCGGGGGGCTACACCTTC.

This clone was detected only once. The chain links TRBV15 to TRBJ2-7; 7 positions match TRBD2. CDR1 LNHNV and CDR2 YYDKDF come from the germline V gene (reference sequence). The V segment lost 4 bases and the J segment 2 bases; nucleotides outside the gene matches: 11. CDR3 length: 16 amino acids. The CDR3 nucleotides read TGTGCCACCAGCACCTCTAGGGGAGGGGTCACCTACGAGCAGTACGTC. Translating gives CATSTSRGGVTYEQYV.

V and J are TRBV27 and TRBJ2-2; TRBD2 might be the D (6 bases). CDR1 MNHEY and CDR2 SMNVEV come from the germline V gene (reference sequence). This CDR3 is 14 amino acids long. V lost 5 bases and J lost 5, with 12 bases in between. The DNA for the CDR3 is TGTGCCAGCAGTGGAGGGATAAGGACCGGGGAGCTGTTTTTT. Protein: CASSGGIRTGELFF.

The V gene is TRBV2, the J gene TRBJ2-1; 9 nucleotides agree with TRBD2. There are 16 residues in the CDR3. Per the germline V gene, CDR1 is SNHLY and CDR2 is FYNNEI. Unmatched junction bases numbered 14, after V lost 6 bases and J lost 8 bases. The CDR3 reads CASSALVAGAGDEQFF. The CDR3 coding sequence is TGTGCCAGCAGCGCCCTAGTAGCGGGGGCGGGGGATGAGCAGTTCTTC.

The gene calls are TRBV19 and TRBJ2-3; maybe TRBD1 (5 bases). Germline V CDR1 and CDR2: LNHDA, SQIVND (reference sequence). The CDR3 sequence is 15 residues long. V was shortened by 4 bases and J by 4 bases, with 15 bases between the two germline ends. In DNA, the CDR3 is TGTGCCAGTAGTAATCCAGGGTCATTCCCAGATACGCAGTATTTT. Protein sequence: CASSNPGSFPDTQYF.

Only one count was recorded for this clone. This chain links TRBV2 with TRBJ1-2, with TRBD1 matching 10 bases. V shed 6 bases, J shed 3 bases, and the junction held 1 base outside the gene matches. CDR1 and CDR2 (germline): SNHLY, FYNNEI. This CDR3 is built from 13 residues. The CDR3 coding sequence is TGTGCCAGCAGGGGACAGGGGCACTATGGCTACACCTTC. It codes for CASRGQGHYGYTF. Using reference TRBV2 and TRBJ1-2 for the parts outside the CDR3, the full variable domain is EPEVTQTPSHQVTQMGQEVILRCVPISNHLYFYWYRQILGQKVEFLVSFYNNEISEKSEIFDDQFSVERPDGSNFTLKIRSTKLEDSAMYFCASRGQGHYGYTFGSGTRLTVV.

This clone was counted once. V and J are TRBV6-1 and TRBJ2-1; 7 nucleotides line up with TRBD1. The CDR3 contains 15 residues. Per germline, CDR1 MNHNS and CDR2 SASEGT. The ends lost 2 bases at V and 9 bases at J; junction bases unmatched: 10. CDR3 nucleotide sequence: TGTGCCAGCAGTGAATTCGGACAGGCCTCGGGTGAGCAGTTCTTC. This sequence encodes CASSEFGQASGEQFF.

This clone was counted between two and nine times. This chain joins TRBV12-3 or TRBV12-4 and TRBJ2-7; unclear D gene. The length of the CDR3 is 12 residues. V was pared by 6 bases and J by 5 bases, with 11 bases between. The CDR3 DNA sequence: TGTGCCAGCAGGTACGGTCCCAACGAGCAGTACTTC. As protein: CASRYGPNEQYF.

J is TRBJ1-2 and V is TRBV5-1; D is undetermined. V was pared by 4 bases and J by 8 bases, with 12 bases between. The CDR3 sequence is 12 residues long. The germline CDR1 and CDR2 sequences are SGHRS and YFSETQ. CDR3 coding DNA: TGCGCCAGCAGCATTTACAGCAGCGGCTACACCTTC. It encodes CASSIYSSGYTF.

The chain employs TRBV30 and TRBJ1-1; D is perhaps TRBD1 (5 bases). V gave up 7 bases and J gave up 1 base, with 10 bases separating them. The germline V gene has CDR1 GTSNPN and CDR2 SVGIG (reference sequence). The CDR3 has 12 residues. CDR3: CASSGGNTEAFF. CDR3 nucleotide sequence: TGTGCCTCGAGCGGGGGGAACACTGAAGCTTTCTTT.

The gene calls are TRBV5-1 and TRBJ2-5, with D maybe TRBD1 (7 bases). The germline V and J ends were trimmed by 0 bases and 1 base, with 10 bases remaining between them. Germline CDR1 reads SGHRS; CDR2 reads YFSETQ. CDR3 length: 15 amino acids. The CDR3 nucleotides are TGCGCCAGCAGCTTGGCAGGGGGGAGCCAAGAGACCCAGTACTTC. This encodes CASSLAGGSQETQYF.

The chain carries TRBV7-9 and TRBJ2-4; 10 bases line up with TRBD2. This CDR3 is 15 amino acids long. V shed 1 base, J shed 7 bases, and the junction held 4 bases outside the gene matches. CDR1 is SEHNR and CDR2 is FQNEAQ in the germline V gene (reference sequence). The CDR3 DNA is TGTGCCAGCAGCTTAGTAACTAGCGGGGTGAACATTCAGTACTTC. Translating gives CASSLVTSGVNIQYF.

The chain is built from TRBV5-4 and TRBJ1-1, with TRBD1 identical over 8 bases. Germline loops: CDR1 SGHNT, CDR2 YYREEE (reference sequence). The J segment lost 3 bases and the V segment lost 2 bases, leaving 3 bases of the junction unmatched. The CDR3 has 14 residues. The CDR3 loop is CASSFETGDTEAFF. DNA for the CDR3: TGTGCCAGCAGCTTTGAGACAGGGGACACTGAAGCTTTCTTT.

This rearrangement joins TRBV11-3 to TRBJ2-3; 9 bases are shared with TRBD2. Germline V gives CDR1 SGHNT, CDR2 YENEEA. The ends lost 2 bases at V and 3 bases at J; junction bases unmatched: 9. This CDR3 contains 17 residues. CDR3 in amino acids: CASSLLFRTSETDTQYF. For the CDR3, the DNA is TGTGCCAGCAGCTTACTCTTCAGGACTAGCGAAACAGATACGCAGTATTTT.

The V call is TRBV5-1, the J call TRBJ2-1; 8 positions match TRBD1. This CDR3 has 14 amino acids. The trim removed 0 bases at V and 7 bases at J, leaving 3 bases unmatched. From germline, CDR1 is SGHRS and CDR2 YFSETQ. The CDR3, as DNA: TGCGCCAGCAGCTTGGGGACAGGGATGAATGAGCAGTTCTTC. Protein product: CASSLGTGMNEQFF.

The V gene is TRBV30, the J gene TRBJ1-1, with 9 bases fitting TRBD1. The V and J ends lost 1 base and 1 base, in that order; junction bases with no gene match: 4. Germline V lookup: CDR1 GTSNPN, CDR2 SVGIG (reference sequence). This CDR3 has 15 residues. CDR3 nucleotides: TGTGCCTGGAGTGAGGCGGACAGGGGGAACACTGAAGCTTTCTTT. Protein sequence: CAWSEADRGNTEAFF.

This clone has only one observation. The chain joins TRBV10-3 to TRBJ1-4; 9 bases map to TRBD1. Trimming removed 6 bases from V and 5 bases from J; junction bases left unmatched: 4. The CDR3 totals 14 residues. Germline CDR1 and CDR2: ENHRY and SYGVKD. The CDR3 DNA follows: TGTGCCATCAGAGCCGGGACAGGGAATGAAAAACTGTTTTTT. It specifies CAIRAGTGNEKLFF.

This chain joins TRBV7-2 and TRBJ2-1; 7 bases line up with TRBD2. Germline V CDR1 and CDR2: SGHTA, FQGNSA. There are 17 residues in the CDR3. The V and J ends lost 2 bases and 0 bases, in that order; junction bases with no gene match: 7. The CDR3 DNA is TGTGCCAGCAGCTTATCGAGCGGGGCGAGCTCCTACAATGAGCAGTTCTTC. Its translation is CASSLSSGASSYNEQFF.

CDR3 DNA: TGTGCCAGCAGTCCGTCGACAGGGAGCACTGAAGCTTTCTTT. This codes for CASSPSTGSTEAFF. The chain uses TRBV2 and TRBJ1-1, with 7 nucleotides matching TRBD1. Germline CDR1 and CDR2: SNHLY and FYNNEI. The CDR3 loop spans 14 amino acids. Trimming cost V 5 bases and J 4 bases; bases outside gene matches: 7.